This is a list of T cell receptor beta chains from one sample in a study of cytomegalovirus exposure and HLA in healthy donors. Here immunoSEQ multiplex PCR was the method, and the copy in TCRdb shows in-frame clones only, minus some. The table lists 130,000 to 150,000 clones, over 70% of them singletons. Source material: PBMCs. These receptor sequences come from a middle-aged woman in good health and CMV-seropositive. CDR3s leave out the opening cysteine and the closing phenylalanine or tryptophan. Fields, in order: CDR3 length, clone size, J gene, V gene, CDR3 protein. Only some rows state a clone size, as once, few, many or a class for expanded clones.

>13|NA|TRBJ1-6|TRBV7-9
SSSRRQGYNSPLH
>6|NA|TRBJ1-1|TRBV28
ASPAGF
>13|NA|TRBJ2-2|TRBV2
ASSDGTGFAGELF
>13|NA|TRBJ2-2|TRBV7-9
ASSLAGGKSGELF
>12|NA|TRBJ2-7|TRBV5-6
ASSWGQGSYEQY
>13|NA|TRBJ2-2|TRBV7-9
ASSLVSGAAGELF
>13|NA|TRBJ2-5|TRBV5-1
ASSPGTSVQETQY
>14|few|TRBJ1-5|TRBV19
ATKDRGLTPNQPQH
>10|few|TRBJ1-2|TRBV5-1
ASSSGGWGYT
>9|few|TRBJ1-1|TRBV5-5
ASSLELEAF
>12|NA|TRBJ2-2|TRBV30
AWTSGGYTGELF
>13|NA|TRBJ2-7|TRBV12-2
ASRSLAGRLYEQY
>12|NA|TRBJ1-2|TRBV28
ASSLVLRGDGYT
>15|once|TRBJ2-5|TRBV5-1
ASSGGLAGGGLKTQY
>14|NA|TRBJ2-1|TRBV9
ASSVRGTSVYNEQF
>13|NA|TRBJ2-7|TRBV2
ASSEWTGSSYEQY
>14|NA|TRBJ1-1|TRBV5-1
ASSWGQAATNTEAF